These 5 T cell receptor beta chains were sequenced from one sample in a study of control samples from healthy donors and cancer patients. TCRdb's copy holds only in-frame clones and misses some; the assay was immunoSEQ multiplex PCR. The sample lists around 130,000 clones; 80% to 95% were seen once. The material sequenced was blood. These receptors all come from a man between 18 and 35 years old in good health.

This sequence joins TRBV7-3 and TRBJ2-3; D is uncertain. The V and J ends lost 3 bases and 6 bases respectively, with 10 bases between them. The germline CDR1 and CDR2 sequences are SGHTA and FQGTGA. The CDR3 consists of 13 residues. The CDR3 region has the DNA TGTGCCAGCAGCTTTTTCGGAAGGGATACGCAGTATTTT. Its protein is CASSFFGRDTQYF. Full variable domain (rest looked up from reference TRBV7-3 and TRBJ2-3): GAGVSQTPSNKVTEKGKYVELRCDPISGHTALYWYRQSLGQGPEFLIYFQGTGAADDSGLPNDRFFAVRPEGSVSTLKIQRTERGDSAVYLCASSFFGRDTQYFGPGTRLTVL.

The chain couples TRBV10-3 to TRBJ2-5; the D gene is possibly TRBD1 (5 bases). With 10 bases removed from V and 5 bases from J, the gap between germline ends came to 14 bases. Germline V lookup: CDR1 ENHRY, CDR2 SYGVKD. CDR3 length equals 12 residues. The CDR3 DNA sequence: TGTGCCACCTATGGACATGACGAGACCCAGTACTTC. Translation: CATYGHDETQYF.

The chain has TRBV4-1 and TRBJ1-6; D is unresolved. V dropped 2 bases and J dropped 0 bases, with 11 bases sitting between them. Germline V gene sequence: CDR1 MGHRA, CDR2 YSYEKL. The CDR3 length is 17 residues. The CDR3 region has the DNA TGCGCCAGCAGCCAACCCCGAGGGAGCTCCTATAATTCACCCCTCCACTTT. This encodes CASSQPRGSSYNSPLHF.

The rearrangement uses TRBV2 and TRBJ1-1, with D hard to call. The germline gives CDR1 SNHLY, CDR2 FYNNEI. Trimming removed 6 bases from V and 0 bases from J, with 11 bases in between. The CDR3 runs to 14 residues. The CDR3 DNA reads TGTGCCAGCAGGGCGGACGGTTTGAACACTGAAGCTTTCTTT. It translates to CASRADGLNTEAFF.

The chain couples TRBV2 to TRBJ1-1; the D gene is possibly TRBD1 (5 bases). The CDR3 is made up of 13 amino acids. Germline CDR1 SNHLY, CDR2 FYNNEI. V lost 5 bases and J lost 0, with 7 bases in between. This chain's CDR3 is CASSTGLNTEAFF. DNA of the CDR3: TGTGCCAGCAGTACAGGCCTGAACACTGAAGCTTTCTTT.